This T cell receptor beta chain was captured by sequencing in a study of neurological immune-mediated disorders. Trimming shortened V by 2 bases and J by 6 bases, and 6 bases separated the two germline ends. The length of the CDR3 is 12 residues. From 2 million PBMCs stored at -80 C, the unsorted libraries were generated. This clonotype was recorded at least ten times. The antigen is not known. Findings and caveats of the study: There were no CDR3 amino acid sequences shared by expanded clones across subjects, a result suggesting private repertoires in all groups. The greatest TCR clonal expansion occurred in HTLV-1-associated myelopathy and the least in multiple sclerosis, which fell below healthy controls.

The cDNA was synthesized by 5'RACE incorporating 10-nucleotide random UMIs. TCRdb independently ran MiXCR on the 5' RACE reads; one entry per CDR3 protein. The sample consists of 53,000 or so distinct CDR3 sequences, 10% to 15% of them appearing once. Sequences were obtained from PBMCs. The receptor was derived from an older woman with HTLV-1-associated myelopathy (HAM/TSP). V usage is TRBV12-3 or TRBV12-4 and J usage is TRBJ2-3; no reliable D call. CDR3 protein: CASSLLVDTQYF. Here the CDR3 DNA reads TGTGCCAGCAGTTTATTGGTCGATACGCAGTATTTT.